The source of this T cell receptor beta chain is a study of blood T cell repertoires in COVID-19. Germline V CDR1 and CDR2: KGHSH, LQKENI. V gave up 3 bases and J gave up 8 bases; unmatched junction bases: 13. CDR3 size: 17 residues. Only in-frame clones appear in the TCRdb table, and some are missing; sequencing was by immunoSEQ multiplex PCR. Among roughly 250,000 clones listed, around 89% were seen once. The V call is TRBV18, the J call TRBJ1-4, with 9 nucleotides matching TRBD1. This clonotype was obtained from a man aged 40-49 years who had recovered from COVID-19. The sample consisted of PBMCs or T cells enriched from blood (not recorded which). CDR3 sequence reads: CASSPSSGTGIGEKLFF. DNA of the CDR3: TGTGCCAGCTCACCTTCCTCCGGGACAGGGATTGGAGAAAAACTGTTTTTT.